This T cell receptor (beta chain) was retrieved from a study of blood T cell repertoires in COVID-19. Background on the study: In each case, the material was cDNA or gDNA derived from T cells, B-cell-depleted T cells, or PBMCs.

Everyone who took part was roughly 18 to 89 years old, and they came from about two dozen US areas. Each participant's cohort was designated according to participant-reported clinical history. Symptom resolution, clearance, or two negative PCRs marked donors in Cohort 3 as recovered. V shed 6 bases and J 3 bases; nucleotides not matched to a gene: 6. The CDR3 is 13 amino acids. Germline CDR1 reads SQVTM; CDR2 reads ANQGSEA. The method was immunoSEQ multiplex PCR; TCRdb's version includes in-frame clones alone and lacks a portion of them. In the table there are hundreds of thousands of clones, approximately 92% of which are singletons.

The chain uses TRBV29-1 and TRBJ2-7, with 9 positions matching TRBD1. The specimen was PBMCs or T cells enriched from blood (not recorded which). This sequence originates from a man in his thirties or forties who had recovered from COVID-19. The CDR3 DNA reads as TGCAGCGTCTCCGGGACAGGGTTCTACGAGCAGTACTTC. Residues: CSVSGTGFYEQYF.